Given below is one T cell receptor beta chain in context. As yet, its antigen is unknown. These data are taken from a study of glioma-infiltrating T cells. Points from the study as a whole: Signature shared blood CDR3 motifs were enriched in low-divergence and depleted in high-divergence patients.

The V segment lost 4 bases and the J segment 2 bases; nucleotides outside the gene matches: 6. The CDR3 has 15 residues. Germline CDR1 is KGHSH and CDR2 is LQKENI. Using RNA template, CDR3s of TCR alpha and beta were amplified with iRepertoire arm-PCR. TCRdb independently ran MiXCR on the multiplex PCR reads; one entry per CDR3 protein. The sample includes approximately 400,000 distinct CDR3 sequences, about two fifths of them seen just once. Source material: glioma tissue, nonneoplastic brain tissue, or PBMCs (not recorded which). The clonotype was recovered from a human donor with low-grade glioma or glioblastoma, undergoing nonglioma brain surgery, or in good health (not recorded which). J is TRBJ2-3 and V is TRBV18; 7 nucleotides align to TRBD1. CDR3 coding DNA: TGTGCCAGCTCACAACAGGGGCTTTCCACAGATACGCAGTATTTT. Translated: CASSQQGLSTDTQYF.